These T cell receptor beta chains were read from a single sample in a study of T-cell memory formation after mild COVID-19. TCRdb fed the 5' RACE reads into MiXCR, producing one record per CDR3 protein. Among 300,000 to 400,000 distinct CDR3 sequences listed, around 30% were seen once. Sequenced: PBMCs or a T cell subset sorted from them (not recorded which). All receptors come from an adult woman who had mild COVID-19 (a few samples of this study predate the infection). Cell type and time point are not known. Both conserved end residues are part of each CDR3. A D gene is named only where the DNA matches it firmly. Expanded clones are given a class, and other clones once, few, many or no size at all.

D: .
V: TRBV3-1
size: .
J: TRBJ1-1
DNA: TGTGCCAGCAGCCAAGATGGGGCGTTTAAAGTTGAAGCTTTCTTT
CDR3: CASSQDGAFKVEAFF

D: .
V: TRBV20-1
size: .
J: TRBJ2-5
DNA: TGCAGTGCCGGACCGAGGGTCCCGGAGACCCAGTACTTC
CDR3: CSAGPRVPETQYF

D: TRBD1
V: TRBV9
size: few
J: TRBJ2-7
DNA: TGTGCCAGCAGCGATCCGACAGGGGCCTCTCTTAGCTCCTACGAGCAGTACTTC
CDR3: CASSDPTGASLSSYEQYF

D: .
V: TRBV15
size: .
J: TRBJ2-5
DNA: TGTGCCACCAGCAGGGACCGGGACCAGTACTTC
CDR3: CATSRDRDQYF

D: TRBD1
V: TRBV7-6
size: .
J: TRBJ1-4
DNA: TGTGCCAGCAGCTTAAACAGGGGGCGCTTAAGTGAGACTAATGAAAAACTGTTTTTT
CDR3: CASSLNRGRLSETNEKLFF

D: .
V: TRBV30
size: .
J: TRBJ2-7
DNA: TGTGCCTGGGGGAAGGGGGAAGCCTACGAGCAGTACTTC
CDR3: CAWGKGEAYEQYF

D: .
V: TRBV12-3/TRBV12-4
size: few
J: TRBJ1-4
DNA: TGTGCCAGCAGTCCAAGTAATGAAAAACTGTTTTTT
CDR3: CASSPSNEKLFF

D: .
V: TRBV6-5
size: .
J: TRBJ1-5
DNA: TGTGCCAGCAGTTACGAGGGCCCTTCGGGGACACTTGGGAATCAGCCCCAGCATTTT
CDR3: CASSYEGPSGTLGNQPQHF

D: .
V: TRBV23-1
size: .
J: TRBJ1-1
DNA: TGCGCCAGCAGTCGCCCGTCGATGAACACTGAAGCTTTCTTT
CDR3: CASSRPSMNTEAFF

D: TRBD1
V: TRBV24-1
size: few
J: TRBJ2-2
DNA: TGTGCCACCAGTGACGAGGGGGCCAGGGGAGACCCCGGGGAGCTGTTTTTT
CDR3: CATSDEGARGDPGELFF

D: .
V: TRBV7-9
size: few
J: TRBJ1-2
DNA: TGTGCCAGCACCCCGGGACTTCGGGAGGGCTATGGCTACACCTTC
CDR3: CASTPGLREGYGYTF

D: TRBD2
V: TRBV7-9
size: .
J: TRBJ2-3
DNA: TGTGCCAGCAGCTTAGGGACTAGCGGGAGAACCACAGATACGCAGTATTTT
CDR3: CASSLGTSGRTTDTQYF

D: .
V: TRBV4-1
size: .
J: TRBJ2-1
DNA: TGCGCCAGCAGCCACCTGGGACTTTACAATGAGCAGTTCTTC
CDR3: CASSHLGLYNEQFF

D: TRBD2
V: TRBV18
size: few
J: TRBJ2-5
DNA: TGTGCCAGCAGACTAGCGGGGGTCCGGAAGGAGACCCAGTACTTC
CDR3: CASRLAGVRKETQYF

D: .
V: TRBV24-1
size: few
J: TRBJ2-3
DNA: TGTGCCACCAGTGTTGAAGCGAACACAGATACGCAGTATTTT
CDR3: CATSVEANTDTQYF

D: .
V: TRBV12-3/TRBV12-4
size: .
J: TRBJ2-2
DNA: TGTGCCAGCAGTTTAGTTCAAATCTGGACCGAGAACACCGGGGAGCTGTTTTTT
CDR3: CASSLVQIWTENTGELFF

D: TRBD1
V: TRBV19
size: .
J: TRBJ2-7
DNA: TGTGCCAGTATGGGACAGCTCTACGAGCAGTACTTC
CDR3: CASMGQLYEQYF

D: .
V: TRBV7-9
size: .
J: TRBJ2-1
DNA: TGTGCCAGCAGCTTTCAGAGGGGTGATGAGCAGTTCTTC
CDR3: CASSFQRGDEQFF

D: .
V: TRBV12-3/TRBV12-4
size: few
J: TRBJ2-7
DNA: TGTGCCACCAGGGAGAGGGGGGGATACGAGCAGTACTTC
CDR3: CATRERGGYEQYF

D: .
V: TRBV9
size: .
J: TRBJ2-3
DNA: TGTGCCAGCAGCGTTCAACCTAGCGGTGGGGGGGCGGATACGCAGTATTTT
CDR3: CASSVQPSGGGADTQYF

D: .
V: TRBV14
size: few
J: TRBJ2-7
DNA: TGTGCCAGCAGCCAAGCAGGGCGGAGCTCCTACGAGCAGTACTTC
CDR3: CASSQAGRSSYEQYF

D: TRBD1
V: TRBV5-1
size: few
J: TRBJ1-1
DNA: TGCGCCAGCAGCGATTTCCGACAGGGGAAGAACACTGAAGCTTTCTTT
CDR3: CASSDFRQGKNTEAFF

D: .
V: TRBV9
size: .
J: TRBJ2-1
DNA: TGTGCCAGCACCCACGGCTGGCGGGAAGGGACTGAGCAGTTCTTC
CDR3: CASTHGWREGTEQFF

D: .
V: TRBV5-1
size: few
J: TRBJ2-3
DNA: TGCGCCAGCAGCTTATTGGGGCGCAGCACAGATACGCAGTATTTT
CDR3: CASSLLGRSTDTQYF

D: .
V: TRBV29-1
size: .
J: TRBJ2-1
DNA: TGCAGCGTCGGATGGGGGACAAGGGCGACCAATGAGCAGTTCTTC
CDR3: CSVGWGTRATNEQFF

D: TRBD2
V: TRBV6-5
size: .
J: TRBJ2-1
DNA: TGTGCCAGCAGTAGACTGACGGGACTCCTAGCGGGGGAGCAGTTCTTC
CDR3: CASSRLTGLLAGEQFF

D: TRBD1
V: TRBV5-6
size: .
J: TRBJ2-5
DNA: TGTGCCAGCAACCTAAGGACAGGTTCCCAAGAGACCCAGTACTTC
CDR3: CASNLRTGSQETQYF

D: .
V: TRBV7-2
size: few
J: TRBJ2-4
DNA: TGTGCCAGCACCCTAAGGTTGGGAGAGGACATTCAGTACTTC
CDR3: CASTLRLGEDIQYF

D: .
V: TRBV20-1
size: medium-sized
J: TRBJ2-2
DNA: TGCAGTGCTAGAGAAGCCGGGGAGCTGTTTTTT
CDR3: CSAREAGELFF

D: .
V: TRBV5-1
size: .
J: TRBJ1-5
DNA: TGCGCCAGCAGCCCCGGCGGGCAGGGGAGGGGTCAGCCCCAGCATTTT
CDR3: CASSPGGQGRGQPQHF

D: .
V: TRBV12-3/TRBV12-4
size: few
J: TRBJ2-2
DNA: TGTGCCAGCAGGCCGCTGGCGGGCACCGGGGAGCTGTTTTTT
CDR3: CASRPLAGTGELFF

D: TRBD1
V: TRBV18
size: .
J: TRBJ2-7
DNA: TGTGCCAGCTCGATCAACAGGGGACCTACCTACGAGCAGTACTTC
CDR3: CASSINRGPTYEQYF

D: TRBD1
V: TRBV12-3/TRBV12-4
size: .
J: TRBJ1-2
DNA: TGTGCCAGCCTTACAGGGGGTGGCTACACCTTC
CDR3: CASLTGGGYTF

D: .
V: TRBV2
size: .
J: TRBJ2-7
DNA: TGTGCCAGCAGGGATGGGGACCCTCATTACGAGCAGTACTTC
CDR3: CASRDGDPHYEQYF

D: .
V: TRBV24-1
size: few
J: TRBJ2-7
DNA: TGTGCCACCAGTGATCGGGACACCCGACGGACCTACGAGCAGTACTTC
CDR3: CATSDRDTRRTYEQYF

D: .
V: TRBV7-9
size: .
J: TRBJ1-1
DNA: TGTGCCAGCAGCTATGCCGGGACTCTACGAAACGCTGAAGCTTTCTTT
CDR3: CASSYAGTLRNAEAFF

D: .
V: TRBV12-3/TRBV12-4
size: few
J: TRBJ1-1
DNA: TGTGCCAGCAGACTTGGGGGGGGAACTGAAGCTTTCTTT
CDR3: CASRLGGGTEAFF

D: .
V: TRBV5-4
size: few
J: TRBJ2-5
DNA: TGTGCCAGCACTAAGGGGATCCCCCGGGAGGAGACCCAGTACTTC
CDR3: CASTKGIPREETQYF

D: TRBD2
V: TRBV5-1
size: few
J: TRBJ2-1
DNA: TGCGCCAGCAGCTTGGCCGCGGGGGGAGGAAATGAGCAGTTCTTC
CDR3: CASSLAAGGGNEQFF

D: .
V: TRBV27
size: .
J: TRBJ1-2
DNA: TGTGCCAGCACCCTTACGGGTCGGGGGGCAAACTATGGCTACACCTTC
CDR3: CASTLTGRGANYGYTF

D: .
V: TRBV20-1
size: few
J: TRBJ2-3
DNA: TGCAGTGCTAGTTTCGGCGGGGAATGCACAGATACGCAGTATTTT
CDR3: CSASFGGECTDTQYF

D: .
V: TRBV5-1
size: .
J: TRBJ1-2
DNA: TGCGCCAGCAGCTACTCCGAGAATGGCTACACCTTC
CDR3: CASSYSENGYTF

D: TRBD1
V: TRBV2
size: .
J: TRBJ2-1
DNA: TGTGCCAGATTAAGGGACAGGGGGCGCATGGCCAATGAGCAGTTCTTC
CDR3: CARLRDRGRMANEQFF

D: TRBD1
V: TRBV11-2
size: few
J: TRBJ1-2
DNA: TGTGCCAGCAGCCCCTGGGACAGGGGTTTTGGCTACACCTTC
CDR3: CASSPWDRGFGYTF

D: TRBD1
V: TRBV24-1
size: once
J: TRBJ1-2
DNA: TGTGCCACCAGTTCCGACAGGGGGAACGATGGCTACACCTTC
CDR3: CATSSDRGNDGYTF

D: .
V: TRBV7-9
size: .
J: TRBJ2-3
DNA: TGTGCCAGCAGCTCCCCAAAAACAGAGAACACAGATACGCAGTATTTT
CDR3: CASSSPKTENTDTQYF

D: TRBD2
V: TRBV5-5
size: .
J: TRBJ2-1
DNA: TGTGCCAGCAGACCCGGACTAGCGGGGATACAGCAGTTCTTC
CDR3: CASRPGLAGIQQFF

D: TRBD2
V: TRBV7-7
size: many
J: TRBJ2-1
DNA: TGTGCTAGCAGCTTAGAGACTAGCGGCTACAATGAGCAGTTCTTC
CDR3: CASSLETSGYNEQFF

D: .
V: TRBV12-3/TRBV12-4
size: .
J: TRBJ2-1
DNA: TGTGCCAGCAGCAGATGGGACGGCTACAATGAGCAGTTCTTC
CDR3: CASSRWDGYNEQFF

D: TRBD2
V: TRBV20-1
size: few
J: TRBJ2-3
DNA: TGCAGTGCTACGACTAGCGGGGGTAGCACAGATACGCAGTATTTT
CDR3: CSATTSGGSTDTQYF

D: TRBD2
V: TRBV15
size: .
J: TRBJ2-7
DNA: TGTGCCACCAGCAGGCGGGGGGGCCGGAACGAGCAGTACTTC
CDR3: CATSRRGGRNEQYF

D: .
V: TRBV14
size: few
J: TRBJ1-2
DNA: TGTGCCAGCAGCCAAGATTCGGCTGGCTACACCTTC
CDR3: CASSQDSAGYTF

D: .
V: TRBV20-1
size: .
J: TRBJ2-3
DNA: TGCAGTGCTAACGAGGGTTTTACGCAGTATTTT
CDR3: CSANEGFTQYF

D: .
V: TRBV28
size: .
J: TRBJ2-7
DNA: TGTGCCAGCAGTTTGGAAGGTTTTACCCCCTACGAGCAGTACTTC
CDR3: CASSLEGFTPYEQYF

D: .
V: TRBV7-2
size: few
J: TRBJ1-5
DNA: TGTGCCAGCAGCTTAGTGGGCGGGACAACGTATAGCAATCAGCCCCAGCATTTT
CDR3: CASSLVGGTTYSNQPQHF

D: .
V: TRBV4-1
size: .
J: TRBJ1-1
DNA: TGCGCCAGCAGCCCCTTAGGCGCTGAAGCTTTCTTT
CDR3: CASSPLGAEAFF

D: .
V: TRBV13
size: .
J: TRBJ2-2
DNA: TGTGCCAGCAGCTTAGGCATGGAGATAGTTCCCACCGGGGAGCTGTTTTTT
CDR3: CASSLGMEIVPTGELFF

D: .
V: TRBV15
size: few
J: TRBJ2-7
DNA: TGTGCCACCAGCAGAGGGGCGGTAGTTGAGCAGTACTTC
CDR3: CATSRGAVVEQYF

D: TRBD1
V: TRBV12-3/TRBV12-4
size: few
J: TRBJ2-7
DNA: TGTGCCAGCAGTTCTGGGACAGGGGGTATACACGAGCAGTACTTC
CDR3: CASSSGTGGIHEQYF

D: .
V: TRBV15
size: .
J: TRBJ2-1
DNA: TGTGCCACCAGCAGGGGGGGGGGCCCCTACAATGAGCAGTTCTTC
CDR3: CATSRGGGPYNEQFF